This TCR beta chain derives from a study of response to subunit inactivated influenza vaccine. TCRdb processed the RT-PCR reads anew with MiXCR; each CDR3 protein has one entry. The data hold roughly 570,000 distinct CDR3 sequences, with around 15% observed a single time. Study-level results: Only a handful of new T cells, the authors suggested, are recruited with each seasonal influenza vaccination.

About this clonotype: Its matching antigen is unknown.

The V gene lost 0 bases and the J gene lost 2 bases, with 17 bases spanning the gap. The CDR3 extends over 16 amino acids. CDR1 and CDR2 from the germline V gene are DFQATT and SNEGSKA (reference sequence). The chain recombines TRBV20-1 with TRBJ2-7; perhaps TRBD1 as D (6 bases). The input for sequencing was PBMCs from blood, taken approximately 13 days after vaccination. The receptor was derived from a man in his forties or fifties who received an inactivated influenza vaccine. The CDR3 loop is CSARDVLTGRTYEQYF. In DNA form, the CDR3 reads TGCAGTGCTAGAGATGTGTTGACAGGTCGGACCTACGAGCAGTACTTC.